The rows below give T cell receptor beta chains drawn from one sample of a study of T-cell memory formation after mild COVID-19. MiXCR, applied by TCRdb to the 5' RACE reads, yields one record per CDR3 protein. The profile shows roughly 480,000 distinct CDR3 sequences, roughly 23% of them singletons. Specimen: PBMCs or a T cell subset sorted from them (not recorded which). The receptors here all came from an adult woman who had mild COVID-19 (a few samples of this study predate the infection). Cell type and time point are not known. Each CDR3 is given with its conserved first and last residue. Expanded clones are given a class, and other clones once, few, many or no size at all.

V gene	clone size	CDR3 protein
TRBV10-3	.	CAISEYPQGAGTEAFF
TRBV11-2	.	CASSSAGRTNEKLFF
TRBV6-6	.	CASSYERVLAGAYEQYF
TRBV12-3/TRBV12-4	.	CASRRLDGSQEQFF
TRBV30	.	CAQMEGAVAFF
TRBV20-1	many	CSAIPHVGTDTQYF
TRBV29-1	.	CSTMTGANTEAFF
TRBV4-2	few	CASSQDQAGVGGANVLTF
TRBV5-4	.	CASSLARLAGTDTQYF
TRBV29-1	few	CSVAGTEGNTEAFF
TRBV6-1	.	CASRLRGQALREQYF
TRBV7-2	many	CASSRDRDYGYTF
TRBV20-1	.	CSAAGTGSQPQHF
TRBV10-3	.	CAIRTSTDTQYF
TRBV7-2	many	CASSLGVTEETQYF
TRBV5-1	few	CASSTERLGEQFF
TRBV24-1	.	CATSDFVSGARETQYF
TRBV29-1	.	CSVRDRTKYGYTF
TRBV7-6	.	CASSSWDNQETQYF
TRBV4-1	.	CASSPKTGEQFF
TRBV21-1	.	CASSILTGRNSPLHF
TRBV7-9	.	CASSVLGGEDTEAFF
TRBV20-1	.	CSAKGSSVYEQYF
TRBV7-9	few	CASSPRGDNEQFF
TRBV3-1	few	CASSRGVRLAGTYEQYF
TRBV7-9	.	CASSLAVLYGYTF
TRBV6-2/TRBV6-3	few	CASSYQINQPQHF
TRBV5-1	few	CASSLAPGASTDTQYF
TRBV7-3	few	CASSLLAGDEQFF
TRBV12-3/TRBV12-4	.	CASSPRSWGEYF
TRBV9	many	CASSATGELFF
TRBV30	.	CAWSVGGPGNTIYF
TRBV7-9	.	CASSLARTSDDEQYF
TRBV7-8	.	CASSLGGTGGSEQYF
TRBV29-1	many	CSVERLADYNEQFF
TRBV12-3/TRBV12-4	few	CASRGQVLTQYF
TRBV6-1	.	CASTNKGNTEAFF
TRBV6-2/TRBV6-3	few	CASSYPGIQPQHF
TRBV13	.	CASSPRASDLEQFF
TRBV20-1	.	CSARRRSDTEAFF